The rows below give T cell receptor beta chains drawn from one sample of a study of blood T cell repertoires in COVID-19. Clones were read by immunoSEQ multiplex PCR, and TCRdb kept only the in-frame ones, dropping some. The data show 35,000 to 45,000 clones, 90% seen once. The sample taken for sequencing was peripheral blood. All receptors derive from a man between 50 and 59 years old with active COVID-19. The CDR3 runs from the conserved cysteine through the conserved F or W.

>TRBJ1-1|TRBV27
CASRNRVYTEAFF
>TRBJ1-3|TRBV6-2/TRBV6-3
CASSYGQSSGNTIYF
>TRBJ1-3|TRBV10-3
CAISESGAFSGNTIYF
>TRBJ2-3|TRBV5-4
CASSLRLAPDTQYF
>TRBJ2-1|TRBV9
CASSVGYSGYEQFF
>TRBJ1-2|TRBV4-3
CASSQSRSSYGYTF
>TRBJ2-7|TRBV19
CASSITGRPSYEQYF
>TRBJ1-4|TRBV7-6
CASTPARGNNEKLFF
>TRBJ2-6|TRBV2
CASSELGAGANVLTF
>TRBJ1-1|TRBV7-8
CASSLRVMNTEAFF
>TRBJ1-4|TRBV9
CASSSRPQGRNEKLFF
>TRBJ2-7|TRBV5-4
CASSTDRDEQYF
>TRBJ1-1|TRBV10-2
CASSESSTGNRYTEAFF
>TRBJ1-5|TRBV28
CASSSWDRANQPQHF
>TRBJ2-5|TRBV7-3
CASSRGVAGQETQYF
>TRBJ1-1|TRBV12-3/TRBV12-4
CASNARVTEAFF
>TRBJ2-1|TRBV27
CASAFGGPLVEQFF
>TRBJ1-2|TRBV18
CASSPQGQGTNYGYTF
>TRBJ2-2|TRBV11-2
CASSPNLLSTRFNRELFF
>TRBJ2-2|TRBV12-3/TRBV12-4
CASRRDAGELFF
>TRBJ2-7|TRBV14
CASSQVMTGRVGQYF